The following is a T cell receptor beta chain sequence with its context. Its antigen is still unknown. Base quality data are lacking; no much larger clone is found one base away. In the paper's terms, the time point label means: about 4 weeks on oral tofacitinib. Taken with the paper, the label for treatment or condition translates to: oral pan-JAK inhibitor, 5-10 mg twice daily. Lesional scalp punch biopsies and peripheral blood were collected from alopecia areata patients. PBMCs were separated by density centrifugation and stained for CD3, CD4 and CD8, after which CD4+ and CD8+ T cells were sorted on a FACSAria. This sample was included in a study of CD8+ T cells in alopecia areata (dated by TCRdb to 2016 to 2018). With respect to the entire study: The treated patients took part in an open-label pilot trial in which moderate-to-severe alopecia areata was treated with oral tofacitinib at 5 to 10 mg twice daily. Scalp clonality was compared among normal scalp (n=4), patchy alopecia areata scalp (n=8), and alopecia totalis/universalis scalp (n=8). In humans, TCRbeta sequencing was performed on scalp tissue and on sorted CD4+ and CD8+ peripheral blood T cells from healthy controls and from patients with patchy or totalis/universalis alopecia areata. In both human patients and the C3H/HeJ mouse model, the study applied high-throughput TCRbeta sequencing to look at T cell clonal expansion in alopecia areata. The SALT score, which quantifies the percentage of affected scalp surface area, was used to measure disease severity in treated patients. TCRbeta CDR3 regions were amplified by immunoSEQ multiplex PCR with 35 Vbeta forward and 13 Jbeta reverse primers. RNA was extracted with the PAXgene miRNA kit for fixed scalp, the miRNeasy kit for PBMCs, and the RNeasy kit for mouse skin. Tofacitinib was administered for 6 to 18 months, and 6 months of follow-up off drug were then conducted to assess delayed response and recurrence. Tofacitinib-treated patients had biopsies at baseline and at 4 and 24 weeks of treatment, with a later scalp biopsy in several patients.

The method was the immunoSEQ multiplex PCR assay. To provide template for TCR sequencing, every sample had RNA extracted and reverse transcribed into cDNA. SuperScript III was used to make first-strand cDNA, primed with a 2:1 mix of oligo-dT and random hexamers. A synthetic immune receptor repertoire was used to measure amplification bias, and any remaining bias was corrected computationally. The authors' pipeline ran thus. Raw reads were preprocessed for error removal, and CDR3 was defined according to IMGT conventions as running from the conserved cysteine to phenylalanine. To get clonality, Shannon entropy was normalized by log2 of the number of productive unique TCRs and the result was subtracted from 1. CD4 or CD8 identity of scalp clones was inferred by cross-referencing scalp TCRbeta sequences with sorted blood CD4 and CD8 repertoires. Here the immuneACCESS table is served through TCRdb, limited to in-frame sequences with V and J called. Missing clones are a known gap in these copies; in checked studies unresolved V genes cover under half, and the rest lacks a known reason. The V and J calls and clone size are taken from that table; D and trimming were inferred from the DNA. For this sample there are approximately 210,000 clones; less than 65% appear just once. Of the sample, roughly 4.2% is held by the ten largest clones.

What the research found in general, with its limitations: Because the treated cohort was small and included a single nonresponder, larger studies are needed to assess links between baseline CD8+ expansion and response. Tofacitinib significantly lowered scalp clonality and the number of expanded CD8+ clones among the top 100 scalp clones. During tofacitinib treatment, many expanded lesional clones remained in scalp and blood, and this persistence may partly explain relapse after treatment is stopped. Scalp TCR repertoire analysis is complicated because resident alphabeta T cells in normal human skin are also sequenced, whereas mouse skin is dominated by gammadelta T cells. Shared TCR sequences between patients were less evident than in mice, which may be partly attributable to HLA diversity in the patient population. Compared with normal scalp, lesional scalp had higher clonality and more expanded CD8+ clones, particularly in alopecia totalis/universalis, a pattern that suggests antigenic drive.

The sequences come from CD4+ T cells sorted from blood, collected at week 4, from a patient treated with tofacitinib. The source is a human donor with alopecia areata.

The encoded CDR3 is CASSFSLDTQYF. The DNA sequence is TGCGCCAGCAGCTTCTCACTCGATACGCAGTATTTT. This receptor chain uses TRBV5-1 and TRBJ2-3; no D segment can be confidently identified. CDR1 and CDR2 are drawn from the germline V gene: SGHRS, YFSETQ. V sheds 2 bases and J sheds 6 bases, leaving 7 bases between their ends. Counted from cysteine to phenylalanine, this CDR3 has 12 amino acids. Only the CDR3 region is kept as DNA, spanning 36 bases read in frame from base 1. The reference TRBV5-1 and TRBJ2-3 proteins fill in what lies around the CDR3, so the full variable domain reads KAGVTQTPRYLIKTRGQQVTLSCSPISGHRSVSWYQQTPGQGLQFLFEYFSETQRNKGNFPGRFSGRQFSNSRSEMNVSTLELGDSALYLCASSFSLDTQYFGPGTRLTVL.